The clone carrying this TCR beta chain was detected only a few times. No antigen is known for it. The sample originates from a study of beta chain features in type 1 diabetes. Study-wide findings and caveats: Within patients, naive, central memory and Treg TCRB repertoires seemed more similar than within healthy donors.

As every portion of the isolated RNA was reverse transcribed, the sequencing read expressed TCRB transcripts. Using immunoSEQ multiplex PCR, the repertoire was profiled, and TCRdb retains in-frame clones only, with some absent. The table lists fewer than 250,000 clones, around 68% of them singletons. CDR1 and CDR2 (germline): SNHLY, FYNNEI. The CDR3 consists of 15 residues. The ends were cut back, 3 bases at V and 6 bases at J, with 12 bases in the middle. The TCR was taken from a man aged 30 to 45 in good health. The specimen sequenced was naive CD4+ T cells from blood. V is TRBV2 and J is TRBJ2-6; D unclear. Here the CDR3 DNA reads TGTGCCAGCAGTGAGGAGTATCCCTTGGCCAACGTCCTGACTTTC. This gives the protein CASSEEYPLANVLTF.